The rows below give T cell receptor beta chains drawn from one sample of a study of T cell repertoires in cytomegalovirus infection. TCRdb processed the reads anew with MiXCR; each CDR3 protein has one entry. The table lists 200,000 to 300,000 distinct CDR3 sequences, approximately 7% of them singletons. Sequenced sample: PBMCs. Source of these receptors: a human donor in good health (CMV status not recorded). Some clones in this sample may be carry-over from other donors' samples. Both conserved end residues are part of each CDR3. Each record gives: clone size, J gene, D gene, V gene, CDR3 DNA, CDR3 protein. A D gene is named only where the DNA matches it firmly. Size tells how often a clone was seen (once, few, many) or the class of an expanded clone, and some rows leave it out.

>many|TRBJ2-5|NA|TRBV6-2/TRBV6-3
TGTGCCAGCAGTTACTTTGCGGGGAGACCCGAAGAGACCCAGTACTTC
CASSYFAGRPEETQYF
>NA|TRBJ1-1|NA|TRBV4-3
TGCGCCAGCAGCCAAGGGGGGGGAGAGGCTTCCTTT
CASSQGGGEASF
>many|TRBJ2-3|TRBD1|TRBV6-1
TGTGCCAGCAGTCCCCCCGCGACAGGGAGAGGGGATACGCAGTATTTT
CASSPPATGRGDTQYF
>many|TRBJ2-1|NA|TRBV7-2
TGTGCCAGCAGCTTAAGGGGGGGAAGCAATGAGCAGTTCTTC
CASSLRGGSNEQFF
>many|TRBJ2-1|NA|TRBV7-2
TGTGCCAGCAGCTTATTTGTACAGGACTATCTAAGCTCCTACAATGAGCAGTTCTTC
CASSLFVQDYLSSYNEQFF
>many|TRBJ2-7|NA|TRBV2
TGTGCCAGCAGAGAACCTACAGGGTACAGCTCCCACGAGCAGTACTTC
CASREPTGYSSHEQYF
>NA|TRBJ1-2|NA|TRBV2
TGTGCCGGCAGTGAAGGGACGGGGAACTATGGCTACACCTTC
CAGSEGTGNYGYTF
>many|TRBJ1-2|NA|TRBV10-3
TGTGCCATCAATGGTGGCGCGGGAAGTGGCTACACCTTC
CAINGGAGSGYTF
>many|TRBJ1-5|NA|TRBV7-2
TGTGCCAGCAGCTTGGATGTCAATCAGCCCCAGCATTTT
CASSLDVNQPQHF
>many|TRBJ1-5|NA|TRBV12-3/TRBV12-4
TGTGCCAGCAGTTTTAGTCCGGTTGCGCCCCAGCATTTT
CASSFSPVAPQHF
>many|TRBJ2-3|TRBD2|TRBV19
TGTGCCCTTCCCACGAAGACCGGACTAGCCTCAGATACGCAGTATTTT
CALPTKTGLASDTQYF
>many|TRBJ1-2|TRBD1|TRBV7-2
TGTGCCAGCAGCTTTAAGGGACAGGGAGCTATGGAGAATGGCTACACCTTC
CASSFKGQGAMENGYTF
>many|TRBJ2-5|NA|TRBV6-2/TRBV6-3
TGTGCCAGCAGTCCCCGGACCGGAGCCGTAGGAGAGACCCAGTACTTC
CASSPRTGAVGETQYF
>many|TRBJ1-1|NA|TRBV6-2/TRBV6-3
TGTGCCACCCTCAGGGGAGAAGGCACTGAAGCTTTCTTT
CATLRGEGTEAFF
>few|TRBJ2-5|TRBD1|TRBV20-1
TGCAGTGCTCCCCAGACCGCCGGGACAGGGATCCAAGAGACCCAGTACTTC
CSAPQTAGTGIQETQYF
>many|TRBJ1-4|NA|TRBV7-2
TGTGCCAGCAGCTTAGATTCCCAGGTTGGCGAAAAACTGTTTTTT
CASSLDSQVGEKLFF
>many|TRBJ1-1|TRBD1|TRBV20-1
TGCAGTGCTAGAGATCCAGGGGTACGGACAGGGGGGACGAACACTGAAGCTTTCTTT
CSARDPGVRTGGTNTEAFF
>many|TRBJ1-2|NA|TRBV7-2
TGTGCCAGCAGCTTGAACCGGGACATCTATGGCTACACCTTC
CASSLNRDIYGYTF
>many|TRBJ1-4|NA|TRBV6-6
TGTGCCAGCAGCTACGTCCATGAAAAACTGTTTTTT
CASSYVHEKLFF
>many|TRBJ1-5|NA|TRBV7-8
TGTGCCAGCAGCTTAGGCAGGGCCAGCAATCAGCCCCAGCATTTT
CASSLGRASNQPQHF
>many|TRBJ1-1|NA|TRBV11-2
TGTGCCAGCAGCTTAGACAGACTGACGAAATCGGCTTTCTTT
CASSLDRLTKSAFF
>many|TRBJ2-7|NA|TRBV29-1
TGCAGCGTTGGCGGGTCCTACGAGCAGTACTTC
CSVGGSYEQYF
>many|TRBJ1-1|NA|TRBV7-9
TGTGCCAGCAGCTTTCCAGGGTGGTACACTGAAGCTTTCTTT
CASSFPGWYTEAFF
>few|TRBJ2-1|TRBD2|TRBV29-1
TGCAGCGTTGTAAGCGGGGGGGCCTACAATGAGCAGTTCTTC
CSVVSGGAYNEQFF
>many|TRBJ2-3|TRBD2|TRBV7-2
TGTGCCAGCAGCTTAGATAGGGGGACTAGCGGTAGCACAGATACGCAGTATTTT
CASSLDRGTSGSTDTQYF
>NA|TRBJ1-6|NA|TRBV25-1
TGTGCCAGCAGGACAACGTTGGTTAATTCACCCCTCCACTTT
CASRTTLVNSPLHF
>many|TRBJ1-2|NA|TRBV28
TGTGCCAGCAGGACTTGGACCCGCAACTATGGCTACACCTTC
CASRTWTRNYGYTF
>many|TRBJ2-7|NA|TRBV6-5
TGTGCCAGCAGTTACTCGGGGTTCGGTCAGGCTATCGCCGACGAGCAGTACTTC
CASSYSGFGQAIADEQYF
>many|TRBJ2-1|TRBD2|TRBV28
TGTGCCAGCAGTTTGCTAGCGGCTTACAATGAGCAGTTCTTC
CASSLLAAYNEQFF